The present TCR beta chain was sequenced within a study of T-cell memory formation after mild COVID-19. TCRalpha and TCRbeta libraries used 5'RACE with constant-segment primers and UMIs. TCRdb fed the 5' RACE reads into MiXCR, producing one record per CDR3 protein. Of tens of thousands of distinct CDR3 sequences detected, 7.3% appear once; the ten largest clones hold 1.4% to 1.5%. The germline CDR1 and CDR2 sequences are LGHNT and FRNRAP. The CDR3 sequence is 14 residues long. The ends were cut back, 0 bases at V and 2 bases at J, with 7 bases in the middle. Broader study findings: Memory cells collected pre-infection included some clones that later responded, suggesting cross-reactive memory joined. Clones that contracted clustered mainly in CM and EM if CD4+ and in EMRA if CD8+.

As regards this clonotype: Its antigen remains unidentified.

Material for sequencing was PBMCs or a T cell subset sorted from them (not recorded which). The clonotype was recovered from a man aged 18 to 29 who had mild COVID-19 (a few samples of this study predate the infection). Cell type and time point are not known. This chain connects TRBV12-5 to TRBJ2-5; D is undetermined. CDR3: CASGLVGAQETQYF. The CDR3, as DNA: TGTGCTAGTGGTTTGGTAGGAGCTCAAGAGACCCAGTACTTC.